Below, 2 T cell receptor beta chains from the same sample are listed, as sequenced in a study of T cells in Graves' hyperthyroidism and ophthalmopathy. It was RNA transcripts that yielded the amplified TCR beta CDR3 regions. With the HTBI primer set, the TCR CDR3 went through a first round of RT-PCR. TCRdb reprocessed the multiplex PCR reads with MiXCR, giving one entry per CDR3 protein. The sample carries roughly 500,000 distinct CDR3 sequences, around 13% recorded once. The sequenced sample consisted of blood. Receptors originate from a woman in her 30s with Graves' hyperthyroidism that later progressed to Graves' ophthalmopathy.

This clonotype showed up many times. The chain recombines TRBV12-3 or TRBV12-4 with TRBJ2-1; 11 bases fit TRBD1. Unmatched junction bases numbered 1, after V lost 3 bases and J lost 6 bases. The CDR3 runs to 14 residues. The chain's CDR3 is CASSLDRGLNEQFF. The DNA of the CDR3 is TGTGCCAGCAGTTTGGACAGGGGGCTCAATGAGCAGTTCTTC.

This clonotype was counted many times. This chain uses TRBV5-8 with TRBJ1-4; weak D call: TRBD1 (5 bases). The germline V and J ends were trimmed by 4 bases and 8 bases, with 9 bases remaining between them. Germline V gives CDR1 SGHTS, CDR2 YDEGEE. The CDR3 has 12 amino acids. The CDR3 loop reads CASSGDGEKLFF. In DNA, the CDR3 is TGTGCCAGCAGCGGGGACGGGGAAAAACTGTTTTTT.